This T cell receptor beta chain was sequenced during a study of blood T cell repertoires in COVID-19. Study background: The United States, Italy and Spain were the sources of the acute and convalescent COVID-19 samples.

Trimming took 3 bases from V and 8 from J; bases not matched to a gene: 9. This CDR3 spans 14 amino acids. Germline CDR1 is ENHRY and CDR2 is SYGVKD. Clinical history as reported by participants underpinned cohort assignment. Assay used: immunoSEQ multiplex PCR; TCRdb lists only in-frame clones, some missing. The sample lists 320,000 or so clones; more than 85% were seen once. This receptor was obtained from a woman in her 30s who had recovered from COVID-19. The chain combines TRBV10-3 with TRBJ1-2; 7 bases agree with TRBD1. The source material was PBMCs or T cells enriched from blood (not recorded which). CDR3 in amino acids: CAISDPGGRDGYTF. The CDR3 DNA is TGTGCCATCAGTGACCCAGGGGGGCGCGACGGCTACACCTTC.